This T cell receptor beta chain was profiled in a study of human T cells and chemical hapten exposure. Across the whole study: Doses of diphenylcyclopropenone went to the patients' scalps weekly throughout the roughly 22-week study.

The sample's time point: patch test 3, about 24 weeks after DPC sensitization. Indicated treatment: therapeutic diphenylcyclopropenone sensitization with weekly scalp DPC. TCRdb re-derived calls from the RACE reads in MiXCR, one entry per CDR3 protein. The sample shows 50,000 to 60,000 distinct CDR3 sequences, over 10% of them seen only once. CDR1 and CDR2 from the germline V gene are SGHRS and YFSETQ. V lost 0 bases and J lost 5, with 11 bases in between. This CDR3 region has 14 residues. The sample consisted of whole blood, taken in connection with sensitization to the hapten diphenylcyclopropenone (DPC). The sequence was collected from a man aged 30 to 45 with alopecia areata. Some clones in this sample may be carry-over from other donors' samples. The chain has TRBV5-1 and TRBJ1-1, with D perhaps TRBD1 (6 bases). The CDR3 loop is CASSLEGGRTEAFF. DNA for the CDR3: TGCGCCAGCAGCTTGGAGGGGGGTCGGACTGAAGCTTTCTTT.